One sample yielded the 6 T cell receptor beta chains listed below, sequenced in a study of shared T cell receptors in the human thymus. TCRdb's copy holds only in-frame clones and misses some; the assay was immunoSEQ multiplex PCR. This sample has about 380,000 clones, with 95% found just once. Input material: thymocytes. These TCRs come from a human donor.

This clone was seen just once. V and J are TRBV7-6 and TRBJ2-2, with 9 bases matching TRBD1. Trimming at V came to 0 bases and at J to 6 bases, leaving 14 bases not matched to a gene. The CDR3 covers 19 residues. CDR1 SGHVS and CDR2 FNYEAQ come from the germline V gene. The chain's CDR3 is CASSLAPPRDRGNSGELFF. DNA for the CDR3: TGTGCCAGCAGCTTAGCCCCCCCGCGAGACAGGGGGAATTCCGGGGAGCTGTTTTTT.

V is TRBV18 and J is TRBJ2-7; D is ambiguous. Trimming left V 2 bases short and J 0 bases short, with 14 bases between. The V gene's germline CDR1 is KGHSH and CDR2 LQKENI. The CDR3 has 16 amino acids. The CDR3 sequence is CASSPATQEYSYEQYF. The CDR3 DNA reads as TGTGCCAGCTCACCAGCGACACAAGAATACTCCTACGAGCAGTACTTC.

This clone was picked up one time. This rearrangement joins TRBV28 to TRBJ2-3; D not resolved. This CDR3 has 14 amino acids. The germline gives CDR1 MDHEN, CDR2 SYDVKM. Trimming took 5 bases from V and 3 from J, leaving 12 bases between them. The CDR3 bases are TGTGCCAGCAGTCCCTGGGTACGAACAGATACGCAGTATTTT. Its protein product is CASSPWVRTDTQYF.

V and J are TRBV7-6 and TRBJ1-4; TRBD1 matches at 10 bases. The germline V gene encodes CDR1 SGHVS and CDR2 FNYEAQ. With V trimmed by 2 bases and J by 5 bases, 11 bases remained unmatched. The CDR3 has 18 amino acids. DNA of the CDR3: TGTGCCAGCAGCTTACGTTTGGGACAGGGGACTTCAAATGAAAAACTGTTTTTT. Amino acids: CASSLRLGQGTSNEKLFF.

This chain uses TRBV5-6 with TRBJ2-7; the D gene is possibly TRBD2 (5 bases). CDR3 length equals 15 residues. Per germline, CDR1 SGHDT and CDR2 YYEEEE. V lost 2 bases to trimming and J lost 0 bases, with 12 bases between them. As DNA, the CDR3 is TGTGCCAGCAGCTTTTGTCGGGATCACTCCTACGAGCAGTACTTC. Its protein is CASSFCRDHSYEQYF.

This clone was seen a few times. This chain links TRBV28 with TRBJ1-1; weak D call: TRBD1 (5 bases). V gave up 5 bases and J gave up 1 base, with 8 bases separating them. Germline V gene sequence: CDR1 MDHEN, CDR2 SYDVKM. The CDR3 runs 13 residues. As DNA, the CDR3 is TGTGCCAGCAGTCGCAGGGAGAACACTGAAGCTTTCTTT. It is translated as CASSRRENTEAFF.